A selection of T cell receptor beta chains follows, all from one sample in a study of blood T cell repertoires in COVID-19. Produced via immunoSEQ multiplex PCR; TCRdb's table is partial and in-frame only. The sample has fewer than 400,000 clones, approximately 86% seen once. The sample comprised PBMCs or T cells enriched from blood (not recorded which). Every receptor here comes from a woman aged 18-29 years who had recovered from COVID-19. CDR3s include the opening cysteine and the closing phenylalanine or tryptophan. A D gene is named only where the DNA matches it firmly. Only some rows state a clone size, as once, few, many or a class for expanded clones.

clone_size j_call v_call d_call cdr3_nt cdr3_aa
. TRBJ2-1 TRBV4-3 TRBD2 TGCGCCAGCAGCCTATGGACTAGCGGGGGGGCAGATGAGCAGTTCTTC CASSLWTSGGADEQFF
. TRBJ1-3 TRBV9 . TGTGCCAGCAGCGCGGGGGACTCCTCGAGCTCTGGAAACACCATATATTTT CASSAGDSSSSGNTIYF
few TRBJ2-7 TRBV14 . TGTGCCAGCAGCCAAGATGGTCGGGGGGCCGCCTACGAGCAGTACTTC CASSQDGRGAAYEQYF
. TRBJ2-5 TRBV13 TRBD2 TGTGCCAGCAGCTTAAAAGCGGGGGGTACTATTCAAGAGACCCAGTACTTC CASSLKAGGTIQETQYF
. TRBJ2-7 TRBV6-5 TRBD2 TGTGCCAGCAGTTACTCGCCAGCGGGGCTTGAGCAGTACTTC CASSYSPAGLEQYF
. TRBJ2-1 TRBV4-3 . TGCGCCAGCAGCCAGTTAGCAGTGAGCTCCTACAATGAGCAGTTCTTC CASSQLAVSSYNEQFF
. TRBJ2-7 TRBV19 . TGTGCCAGTAGTATGAGCGGCTACGAGCAGTACTTC CASSMSGYEQYF
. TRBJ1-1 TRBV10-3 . TGTGCCATCACCGACGCAGTAGGACAGTACACTGAAGCTTTCTTT CAITDAVGQYTEAFF
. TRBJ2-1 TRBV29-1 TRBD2 TGCAGCGTTGAAGACCCTCTAGCGGGAGTTAGCAATGAGCAGTTCTTC CSVEDPLAGVSNEQFF
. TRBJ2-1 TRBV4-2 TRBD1 TGTGCCAGCAGCCAAGATGTCCCGGACAGGTTCGTTTTATACAATGAGCAGTTCTTC CASSQDVPDRFVLYNEQFF
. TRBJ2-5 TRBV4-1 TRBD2 TGCGCCAGCAGCCCGGGACTAGCGGGAGGGTTGAAGACCCAGTACTTC CASSPGLAGGLKTQYF
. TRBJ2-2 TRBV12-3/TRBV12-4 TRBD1 TGTGCCAGTCGGACAGGGAACACCGGGGAGCTGTTTTTT CASRTGNTGELFF
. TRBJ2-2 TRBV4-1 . TGCGCCAGCAGTCCTCTCAACGGCGGGGAGCTGTTTTTT CASSPLNGGELFF
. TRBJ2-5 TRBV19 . TGTGCCAGTAGTATAGATTGGGGAGGAGAGACCCAGTACTTC CASSIDWGGETQYF
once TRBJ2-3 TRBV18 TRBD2 TGTGCCAGCTCACCGACACCGAGACTAGCGGAGGGGGGGAGCACAGATACGCAGTATTTT CASSPTPRLAEGGSTDTQYF
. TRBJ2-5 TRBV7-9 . TGTGCCAGCAGCCGACGACTAGGACAGGCCCTAGCGGAGACCCAGTACTTC CASSRRLGQALAETQYF
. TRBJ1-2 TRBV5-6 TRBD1 TGTGCCAGCAGCTCAAATATGGGACAGGGGAACGGCTACACCTTC CASSSNMGQGNGYTF
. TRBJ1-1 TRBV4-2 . TGTGCCAGCAGCCAAGAAGCACCGAACACTGAAGCTTTCTTT CASSQEAPNTEAFF
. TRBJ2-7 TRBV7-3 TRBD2 TGTGCCAGCAGCTTAAGGGGTAGCGGGAGCTACGAGCAGTACTTC CASSLRGSGSYEQYF
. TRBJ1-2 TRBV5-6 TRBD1 TGTGCCAGCAAACGGGACAGGCAAAACTATGGCTACACCTTC CASKRDRQNYGYTF
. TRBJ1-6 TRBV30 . TGTGCCTGGGGGAGGGTTAATTCACCCCTCCACTTT CAWGRVNSPLHF
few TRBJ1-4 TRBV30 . TGTGCCTGGAAGGTCAGGGGAATTGGGGGAAAACTGTTTTTT CAWKVRGIGGKLFF
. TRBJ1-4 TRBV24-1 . TGTGCCACCAGTGAGCCCCCTCGACAGGTCTTTAATGAAAAACTGTTTTTT CATSEPPRQVFNEKLFF
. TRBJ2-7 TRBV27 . TGTGCCAGCAGTTTTGGGGGCGTGGGGGAGCAGTACTTC CASSFGGVGEQYF